These 5 T cell receptor beta chains were sequenced from one sample in a study of blood T cell repertoires in COVID-19. Method: immunoSEQ multiplex PCR; TCRdb's copy keeps in-frame clones and lacks some. The sample records 250,000 or so clones, approximately 87% being singletons. The sequenced sample was peripheral blood. The source of these receptors is a man aged 60-69 years with acute or convalescent COVID-19.

The J gene is TRBJ2-3, the V gene TRBV6-2 or TRBV6-3, with 14 bases aligning to TRBD2. Per germline, CDR1 MNHEY and CDR2 SVGEGT. The CDR3 has 19 amino acids. The V segment lost 1 base and the J segment 1 base; nucleotides outside the gene matches: 7. The CDR3 is CASSYLGLAGVDGTDTQYF. CDR3 coding DNA: TGTGCCAGCAGTTACTTGGGACTAGCGGGAGTGGATGGCACAGATACGCAGTATTTT.

The chain is built from TRBV12-3 or TRBV12-4 and TRBJ2-1; TRBD2 might be the D (6 bases). Deletions cut 9 bases from V and 9 bases from J, with 18 bases between. The CDR3 has 13 residues. The CDR3 here is CASSSRGSGEQFF. The CDR3 nucleotides read TGTGCCAGTTCTTCGCGGGGATCGGGTGAGCAGTTCTTC.

CDR3 DNA sequence: TGTGCCAGCAGTTGGAGGGGGGGACACTCGTCCGAGCAGTACTTC. Protein sequence: CASSWRGGHSSEQYF. The chain employs TRBV28 and TRBJ2-7; D is perhaps TRBD2 (7 bases). Germline values: CDR1 MDHEN, CDR2 SYDVKM. This CDR3 spans 15 amino acids. The germline V and J ends were trimmed by 4 bases and 6 bases, with 19 bases remaining between them.

The J gene is TRBJ2-7, the V gene TRBV9, with 7 bases matching TRBD2. After removal of 0 bases from V and 2 bases from J, the junction contained 8 bases not matched to a gene. This CDR3 is built from 16 residues. Germline lookup yields CDR1 SGDLS and CDR2 YYNGEE. Here the CDR3 reads CASSVDSGRFPYEQYF. The CDR3 region has the DNA TGTGCCAGCAGCGTAGATTCCGGGAGGTTCCCCTACGAGCAGTACTTC.

The V call is TRBV19, the J call TRBJ2-1; TRBD2 matches 12 bases. Germline-derived CDR1 and CDR2 are LNHDA and SQIVND (reference sequence). The CDR3 spans 15 residues. Trimming took 6 bases from V and 7 from J; bases not matched to a gene: 7. The CDR3 sequence: CASSLTTSGRNEQFF. The DNA for the CDR3 is TGTGCCAGTAGCTTGACGACTAGCGGGAGAAATGAGCAGTTCTTC.